Listed here are 23 T cell receptor beta chains from one sample, sequenced in a study of CD8+CD57+ T cells in acquired aplastic anemia. Profiles of TCR beta VDJ and CDR3 were generated from a genomic DNA template. TCRdb called the reads again in MiXCR, with one record for every CDR3 protein. The sample yields 200,000 to 250,000 distinct CDR3 sequences, 34% seen once. Sequencing input: sorted CD4+, CD8+, or CD8+CD57+ T cells (not recorded which) from PBMCs. Every receptor here comes from a human donor in good health, serving as a control.

V and J are TRBV5-1 and TRBJ2-7, with 9 positions matching TRBD1. The CDR3 consists of 15 residues. Trimming took 4 bases from V and 4 from J; bases not matched to a gene: 9. Per the germline V gene, CDR1 is SGHRS and CDR2 is YFSETQ. The CDR3 sequence is CASSMTGQGTYEQYF. The CDR3 coding sequence is TGCGCCAGCAGCATGACGGGACAGGGTACTTACGAGCAGTACTTC.

This clonotype was observed a few times. This rearrangement joins TRBV7-2 to TRBJ2-2; D gene uncertain. V shed 0 bases and J shed 4 bases, with 9 bases lying between them. Germline CDR1 and CDR2: SGHTA and FQGNSA. This CDR3 has 15 residues. CDR3 amino acids: CASSLAVTVTGELFF. In DNA form, the CDR3 reads TGTGCCAGCAGCTTAGCGGTAACAGTCACCGGGGAGCTGTTTTTT.

This clonotype was picked up one time. V gene TRBV29-1 combines with J gene TRBJ2-7; TRBD1 aligns across 9 bases. This CDR3 contains 13 residues. Germline CDR1 and CDR2: SQVTM and ANQGSEA. J gave up 4 bases and V 6 bases, and 7 bases lay outside the gene matches. CDR3 sequence: CSVGTGFPYEQYF. Written as DNA, the CDR3 is TGCAGCGTAGGGACAGGGTTTCCGTACGAGCAGTACTTC.

The table lists this clonotype with many counts. The chain couples TRBV5-5 to TRBJ2-7, with D perhaps given as TRBD1 or TRBD2 (5 bases each). Germline CDR1 and CDR2: SGHKS and YYEKEE (reference sequence). This CDR3 region has 15 residues. V lost 2 bases, J lost 4 bases, and 16 bases lay in between. Written as DNA, the CDR3 is TGTGCCAGCAGCTTAATGTTGGGACCCCAATACGAGCAGTACTTC. Protein product: CASSLMLGPQYEQYF.

The gene calls are TRBV7-3 and TRBJ2-5; no firm D call. The germline V and J ends were trimmed by 2 bases and 2 bases, with 6 bases remaining between them. The germline V gene encodes CDR1 SGHTA and CDR2 FQGTGA. The CDR3 sequence is 13 residues long. The CDR3 coding sequence is TGTGCCAGCAGCTTATATCTTCAAGAGACCCAGTACTTC. This translates into CASSLYLQETQYF.

The table lists this clonotype with many counts. V gene TRBV2 combines with J gene TRBJ1-2; unclear D gene. V was shortened by 1 base and J by 2 bases, with 8 bases between the two germline ends. Germline assignment: CDR1 SNHLY and CDR2 FYNNEI. There are 14 residues in the CDR3. The CDR3 nucleotides are TGTGCCAGCAGTGAAGGGGCAAGGAACTATGGCTACACCTTC. Translation: CASSEGARNYGYTF.

The gene calls are TRBV2 and TRBJ1-5, with 7 nucleotides matching TRBD1. Germline CDR1 reads SNHLY; CDR2 reads FYNNEI. The CDR3 loop spans 14 amino acids. The trim removed 6 bases at V and 10 bases at J, leaving 12 bases unmatched. The CDR3, as DNA: TGTGCCAGCAGCCGGAACGGACAGGAGGGTCCCCAGCATTTT. Translated: CASSRNGQEGPQHF. Based on the CDR3 plus reference TRBV2 and TRBJ1-5, the full variable domain is EPEVTQTPSHQVTQMGQEVILRCVPISNHLYFYWYRQILGQKVEFLVSFYNNEISEKSEIFDDQFSVERPDGSNFTLKIRSTKLEDSAMYFCASSRNGQEGPQHFGDGTRLSIL.

This clonotype came up many times. The chain has TRBV12-3 or TRBV12-4 and TRBJ2-7; D possibly corresponds to TRBD1 (6 bases). The CDR3 is 14 residues long. V lost 1 base, J lost 2 bases, and 9 bases lay in between. CDR3 DNA: TGTGCCAGCAGTTTAGACAGGGCGACCTACGAGCAGTACTTC. It yields the protein CASSLDRATYEQYF.

This clonotype was recorded a few times. CDR3 in amino acids: CASSPGQRGNEKLFF. The CDR3 DNA follows: TGCGCCAGCAGCCCGGGACAGCGCGGGAATGAAAAACTGTTTTTT. The gene calls are TRBV5-1 and TRBJ1-4; 7 bases fit TRBD1. V was pared by 4 bases and J by 5 bases, with 8 bases of the junction left unmatched. This CDR3 comprises 15 residues. Germline CDR1 reads SGHRS; CDR2 reads YFSETQ.

A word on this clonotype: An end of the junction does not agree with germline; a read error may underlie this. The chain uses TRBV2 and TRBJ2-2, with TRBD2 matching 13 bases. This CDR3 has 16 amino acids. Germline CDR1 and CDR2: SNHLY and FYNNEI. The CDR3 DNA sequence: TGTGCCGGCAGGCGGACTAGCGGGAGTCTCACCGGGGAGCTGTTTTTT. Amino acid sequence: CAGRRTSGSLTGELFF. The full variable domain, in which reference TRBV2 and TRBJ2-2 provide the parts outside the CDR3, is EPEVTQTPSHQVTQMGQEVILRCVPISNHLYFYWYRQILGQKVEFLVSFYNNEISEKSEIFDDQFSVERPDGSNFTLKIRSTKLEDSAMYFCAGRRTSGSLTGELFFGEGSRLTVL.

This chain uses TRBV24-1 with TRBJ2-1; D is perhaps TRBD2 (5 bases). The length of the CDR3 is 13 residues. Germline V gene data show CDR1 as KGHDR and CDR2 as SFDVKD. The V gene lost 3 bases and the J gene lost 7 bases, with 9 bases spanning the gap. The CDR3: CATSDPGGNEQFF. The CDR3 coding sequence is TGTGCCACCAGTGATCCCGGAGGAAATGAGCAGTTCTTC.

This clonotype was detected many times. The rearrangement uses TRBV5-1 and TRBJ1-1, with D hard to call. Trimming took 1 base from V and 4 from J, leaving 8 bases between them. Looked up from germline, CDR1 is SGHRS and CDR2 is YFSETQ. The CDR3 sequence is 13 residues long. CDR3 protein: CASSLRLGTEAFF. The DNA of the CDR3 is TGCGCCAGCAGCTTGCGGTTGGGCACTGAAGCTTTCTTT.

In its sample, this clonotype was seen once. A much larger clonotype is one base distant, so this may be a read error. This chain connects TRBV7-2 to TRBJ2-7; 8 bases line up with TRBD1. Trimming at V came to 6 bases and at J to 8 bases, leaving 15 bases not matched to a gene. CDR1 and CDR2 (germline): SGHTA, FQGNSA. There are 15 residues in the CDR3. As DNA, the CDR3 is TGTGCCAGCAGACCGGACAGGGTGGAGTGGGACAAGCAGTACTTC. It translates to CASRPDRVEWDKQYF.

The chain links TRBV24-1 to TRBJ1-2; D may be TRBD1 (6 bases). The CDR3 covers 15 residues. Trimming removed 3 bases at V and 7 bases at J, with 17 bases between. Germline CDR1 and CDR2: KGHDR and SFDVKD. CDR3 coding DNA: TGTGCCACCAGTGATGGAGGACAGATACTTTCTGGCTACACCTTC. Protein: CATSDGGQILSGYTF.

This clonotype was counted ten times or more. Written as DNA, the CDR3 is TGTGCCAGCAACGCCGGGACAGCTCTATCCGAGCAGTACTTC. It translates to CASNAGTALSEQYF. The chain employs TRBV6-1 and TRBJ2-7, with 7 bases aligning to TRBD1. This CDR3 comprises 14 residues. The junction had 12 bases not matched to a gene; V was cut back by 7 bases and J by 6 bases. Germline V lookup: CDR1 MNHNS, CDR2 SASEGT.

The chain has TRBV7-2 and TRBJ2-5, with TRBD2 as a possible D gene (5 bases). This CDR3 spans 15 amino acids. Germline CDR1 SGHTA, CDR2 FQGNSA. V lost 4 bases and J 4 bases, leaving 16 bases between the germline ends. The CDR3 sequence is CASSSVGFEGETQYF. The CDR3 coding sequence is TGTGCCAGCAGCTCAGTAGGATTTGAGGGAGAGACCCAGTACTTC.

This clonotype was observed a handful of times. The J gene is TRBJ2-7, the V gene TRBV6-5, with D unresolved. V lost 4 bases to trimming and J lost 5 bases, with 15 bases between them. The CDR3 runs 14 residues. Germline V gene lookup returns CDR1 MNHEY and CDR2 SVGAGI. CDR3 loop: CASSSRYRQDEQYF. The CDR3, as DNA: TGTGCCAGCAGTTCCCGGTACCGCCAGGACGAGCAGTACTTC.

This clonotype came up many times. The chain couples TRBV7-9 to TRBJ1-1; the match to TRBD1 covers 7 bases. Trimming at V came to 3 bases and at J to 3 bases, leaving 1 base not matched to a gene. Germline CDR1 SEHNR, CDR2 FQNEAQ (reference sequence). This CDR3 is built from 13 residues. The CDR3 loop is CASSFDRDTEAFF. The CDR3, as DNA: TGTGCCAGCAGCTTTGACAGGGACACTGAAGCTTTCTTT. The full variable domain, in which reference TRBV7-9 and TRBJ1-1 provide the parts outside the CDR3, is DTGVSQNPRHKITKRGQNVTFRCDPISEHNRLYWYRQTLGQGPEFLTYFQNEAQLEKSRLLSDRFSAERPKGSFSTLEIQRTEQGDSAMYLCASSFDRDTEAFFGQGTRLTVV.

In its sample, this clonotype was seen many times. The chain links TRBV13 to TRBJ1-2; D unresolved. Germline CDR1 and CDR2: PRHDT and FYEKMQ (reference sequence). Trimming took off 6 bases at V and 2 bases at J, with 13 bases between the two ends. This CDR3 is built from 14 residues. The chain's CDR3 is CASRALGQNYGYTF. In DNA, the CDR3 is TGTGCCAGCAGGGCATTAGGGCAGAACTATGGCTACACCTTC.

Many counts were recorded for this clonotype. The chain carries TRBV20-1 and TRBJ2-5, with 8 bases aligning to TRBD2. The CDR3 loop spans 15 amino acids. The V gene end was trimmed by 6 bases and the J gene end by 3 bases; junction bases not matched to a gene: 12. Germline V gene sequence: CDR1 DFQATT, CDR2 SNEGSKA (reference sequence). CDR3 coding DNA: TGCAGTGCCGTCAGCGGGGGAGATATGGAAGAGACCCAGTACTTC. Translation gives CSAVSGGDMEETQYF.

This clonotype occurred many times. This rearrangement joins TRBV7-2 to TRBJ1-3; D unresolved. V lost 2 bases and J 0 bases, leaving 5 bases between the germline ends. The length of the CDR3 is 14 residues. Germline lookup yields CDR1 SGHTA and CDR2 FQGNSA. CDR3 residues: CASSLHTSGNTIYF. The CDR3 region has the DNA TGTGCCAGCAGCTTACACACCTCTGGAAACACCATATATTTT.

This clonotype came up many times. This chain joins TRBV2 and TRBJ1-2; D gene unclear. CDR1 and CDR2 (germline): SNHLY, FYNNEI. V lost 5 bases to trimming and J lost 8 bases, with 15 bases between them. This CDR3 is 13 amino acids long. In DNA form, the CDR3 reads TGTGCCAGCAGTAGAACGGGAGGTGACGGCTACACCTTC. Amino acids: CASSRTGGDGYTF. Drawing the rest from reference TRBV2 and TRBJ1-2, the complete variable domain is EPEVTQTPSHQVTQMGQEVILRCVPISNHLYFYWYRQILGQKVEFLVSFYNNEISEKSEIFDDQFSVERPDGSNFTLKIRSTKLEDSAMYFCASSRTGGDGYTFGSGTRLTVV.

This clonotype came up a few times. The CDR3 protein is CASSEQTGWNTGELFF. Written as DNA, the CDR3 is TGTGCCAGCAGTGAGCAGACAGGGTGGAACACCGGGGAGCTGTTTTTT. This sequence joins TRBV6-1 and TRBJ2-2, with 7 positions matching TRBD1. Germline trimming cut 3 bases from V and 1 base from J; bases unmatched to any gene: 5. This CDR3 is built from 16 residues. The germline gives CDR1 MNHNS, CDR2 SASEGT.